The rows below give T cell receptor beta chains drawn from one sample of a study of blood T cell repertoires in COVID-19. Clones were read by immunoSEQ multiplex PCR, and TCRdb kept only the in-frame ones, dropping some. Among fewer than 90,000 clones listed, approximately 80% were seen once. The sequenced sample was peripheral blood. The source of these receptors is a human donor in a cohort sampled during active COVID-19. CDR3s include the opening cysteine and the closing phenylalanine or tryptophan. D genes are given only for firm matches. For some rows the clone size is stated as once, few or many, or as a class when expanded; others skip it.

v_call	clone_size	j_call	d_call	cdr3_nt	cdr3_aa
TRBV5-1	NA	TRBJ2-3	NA	TGCGCCAGCGCCCCAGCACAGGGCACAGATACGCAGTATTTT	CASAPAQGTDTQYF
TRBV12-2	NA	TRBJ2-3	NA	TGTGCAAGTCGCTTAGGTGCTAGCGGCGACACAGATACGCAGTATTTT	CASRLGASGDTDTQYF
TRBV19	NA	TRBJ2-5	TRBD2	TGTGCCAGTAGTGGACTAGCGGAAGAGACCCAGTACTTC	CASSGLAEETQYF
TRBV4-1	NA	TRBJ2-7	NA	TGCGCCAGCAGCCATCCCGGACACTCCTACGAGCAGTACTTC	CASSHPGHSYEQYF
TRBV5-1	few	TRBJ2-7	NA	TGCGCCAGCTCCAGGGACTCCTACGAGCAGTACTTC	CASSRDSYEQYF
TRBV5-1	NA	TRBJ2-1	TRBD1	TGCGCCACCAGGACAGGGGGTTCCTACAATGAGCAGTTCTTC	CATRTGGSYNEQFF
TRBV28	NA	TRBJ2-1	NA	TGTGCCAGCAGTTCCCCAGGGATCTACAATGAGCAGTTCTTC	CASSSPGIYNEQFF
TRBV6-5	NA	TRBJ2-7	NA	TGTGCCAGCAGCGACAGCTACGAGCAGTACTTC	CASSDSYEQYF
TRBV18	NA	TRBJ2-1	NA	TGTGCCAGCTCACCACCGGAGGGGGCGGTTGAGCAGTTCTTC	CASSPPEGAVEQFF
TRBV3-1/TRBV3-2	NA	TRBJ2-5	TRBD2	TGTGCCAGCAGCCTTTCTAGCGGGGGGGCTGAGACCCAGTACTTC	CASSLSSGGAETQYF